One sample yielded the 18 T cell receptor beta chains listed below, sequenced in a study of blood T cell repertoires in COVID-19 (dated by TCRdb to 2018 to 2021). Library construction relied on the immunoSEQ multiplex PCR assay. TCRdb re-hosts the immuneACCESS table, in-frame sequences only. Its copies lack some clones; in the studies checked, an unresolved V gene accounts for under half of them, and the cause for the rest is not known. The sample table lists 120,000 or so clones, roughly 90% of them with a count of one. The ten largest account for 7.5% to 8% of the sample. The sequencing input was peripheral blood. The receptor set was obtained from a man aged 50-59 years with acute or convalescent COVID-19.

This clone occurred once. The CDR3 here is CAWRAGFTGGNTIYF. CDR3 nucleotides: TGTGCCTGGAGGGCAGGATTCACAGGGGGAAACACCATATATTTT. The rearrangement joins TRBV30 to TRBJ1-3, with D possibly TRBD1 on 6 matching bases. Germline V CDR1 and CDR2: GTSNPN, SVGIG (reference sequence). The V end was cut by 3 bases, the J end by 4 bases, with 16 bases between. CDR3 length: 15 amino acids. The entire variable domain, with the rest obtained from reference TRBV30 and TRBJ1-3, is as follows: SQTIHQWPATLVQPVGSPLSLECTVEGTSNPNLYWYRQAAGRGLQLLFYSVGIGQISSEVPQNLSASRPQDRQFILSSKKLLLSDSGFYLCAWRAGFTGGNTIYFGEGSWLTVV.

The CDR3 loop is CASSPGQGRGNEQYF. As DNA, the CDR3 is TGTGCCAGCAGCCCCGGACAGGGGAGAGGTAACGAGCAGTACTTC. The rearrangement links TRBV11-2 to TRBJ2-7; 9 bases agree with TRBD1. From germline, CDR1 is SGHAT and CDR2 FQNNGV. Trimming at V came to 5 bases and at J to 5 bases, leaving 10 bases not matched to a gene. This CDR3 has 15 residues.

The chain links TRBV5-1 to TRBJ1-2, with 7 nucleotides matching TRBD1. Trimming cost V 4 bases and J 2 bases; bases outside gene matches: 8. Germline CDR1 is SGHRS and CDR2 is YFSETQ. The CDR3 consists of 15 residues. The CDR3 reads CASSRTGIGNYGYTF. CDR3 nucleotide sequence: TGCGCCAGCAGCCGGACAGGAATTGGGAACTATGGCTACACCTTC.

The gene calls are TRBV27 and TRBJ1-2, with D possibly being TRBD1 (5 bases). The CDR3 length is 14 residues. V shed 2 bases and J shed 1 base, with 8 bases lying between them. Germline V gene lookup returns CDR1 MNHEY and CDR2 SMNVEV (reference sequence). This CDR3 reads CASSLTGGNYGYTF. In DNA form, the CDR3 reads TGTGCCAGCAGTTTAACGGGGGGTAACTATGGCTACACCTTC.

This sequence joins TRBV6-5 and TRBJ1-6; tentatively, D is TRBD1 (5 bases). CDR3 length: 15 amino acids. Germline loops: CDR1 MNHEY, CDR2 SVGAGI. Trimming left V 0 bases short and J 5 bases short, with 8 bases between. CDR3 region: CASSYSETDNSPLHF. In DNA, the CDR3 is TGTGCCAGCAGTTACTCGGAGACAGATAATTCACCCCTCCACTTT.

The J gene is TRBJ1-4, the V gene TRBV10-2; D is perhaps TRBD1 (6 bases). CDR1 and CDR2 from the germline V gene are WSHSY and SAAADI. Trimming left V 3 bases short and J 1 base short, with 15 bases between. This CDR3 comprises 17 residues. The CDR3 spells CASSDMTGRGTNEKLFF. The DNA for the CDR3 is TGCGCCAGCAGTGATATGACAGGTCGTGGAACTAATGAAAAACTGTTTTTT.

V is TRBV5-1 and J is TRBJ1-1; D perhaps matches TRBD1 (6 bases). The CDR3 extends over 13 amino acids. From germline, CDR1 is SGHRS and CDR2 YFSETQ. The ends were cut back, 4 bases at V and 10 bases at J, with 17 bases in the middle. The CDR3 region is CASSKASGGVAFF. Here the CDR3 DNA reads TGCGCCAGCAGCAAAGCCTCTGGGGGCGTAGCTTTCTTT.

The V and J genes are TRBV30 and TRBJ2-2; D is possibly TRBD2 (6 bases). The CDR3 is 13 residues long. Germline V CDR1 and CDR2: GTSNPN, SVGIG (reference sequence). The CDR3 nucleotides are TGTGCTAGCCCCGTGCGGGGCCCCGGGGAGCTGTTTTTT. This sequence encodes CASPVRGPGELFF.

For the CDR3, the DNA is TGTGCCAGCAGCTTGCCAGCGAACACCGGGGAGCTGTTTTTT. This gives the protein CASSLPANTGELFF. V usage is TRBV5-5 and J usage is TRBJ2-2; D is uncertain. CDR1 is SGHKS, CDR2 YYEKEE, per germline (reference sequence). The CDR3 is made up of 14 amino acids. With 1 base removed from V and 0 bases from J, the gap between germline ends came to 4 bases.

This clone was observed once. V is TRBV3-1 (or the pseudogene TRBV3-2) and J is TRBJ2-2; TRBD1 is a possible D gene (6 bases). Trimming removed 1 base at V and 2 bases at J, with 17 bases between. The CDR3 is made up of 18 amino acids. Germline V gene sequence: CDR1 LGHDT, CDR2 YNNKEL (reference sequence). The CDR3 DNA is TGTGCCAGCAGCCAAGCCTGGGGCAGGGGTCTTAACACCGGGGAGCTGTTTTTT. Translation: CASSQAWGRGLNTGELFF.

This chain connects TRBV5-1 to TRBJ2-5, with 8 bases matching TRBD1. Germline V gene lookup returns CDR1 SGHRS and CDR2 YFSETQ. V dropped 5 bases and J dropped 5; count of bases not matched to a gene: 5. The CDR3 consists of 13 residues. The CDR3 loop is CASSAGGTETQYF. CDR3 coding DNA: TGCGCCAGCAGTGCAGGGGGCACGGAGACCCAGTACTTC.

This sequence joins TRBV19 and TRBJ2-7; 8 nucleotides match TRBD2. Germline V gives CDR1 LNHDA, CDR2 SQIVND (reference sequence). With 5 bases clipped from V and 2 bases from J, the junction kept 5 bases outside the gene matches. The CDR3 covers 14 residues. The CDR3 bases are TGTGCCAGTAGTTTAACGGGAGGGACCTACGAGCAGTACTTC. Translating gives CASSLTGGTYEQYF. The whole variable domain, remainder taken from reference TRBV19 and TRBJ2-7, is DGGITQSPKYLFRKEGQNVTLSCEQNLNHDAMYWYRQDPGQGLRLIYYSQIVNDFQKGDIAEGYSVSREKKESFPLTVTSAQKNPTAFYLCASSLTGGTYEQYFGPGTRLTVT.

This chain connects TRBV2 to TRBJ1-2; D gene ambiguous. CDR3 length: 13 residues. Germline values: CDR1 SNHLY, CDR2 FYNNEI. V lost 7 bases to trimming and J lost 4 bases, with 13 bases between them. This CDR3 reads CASNARGLYGYTF. DNA of the CDR3: TGTGCCAGCAATGCCCGCGGTCTCTATGGCTACACCTTC.

V gene TRBV5-4 combines with J gene TRBJ1-3; D is unclear. Germline V lookup: CDR1 SGHNT, CDR2 YYREEE (reference sequence). The CDR3 spans 16 residues. V was shortened by 0 bases and J by 0 bases, with 10 bases between the two germline ends. CDR3 sequence: CASSLDGPHSGNTIYF. The DNA for the CDR3 is TGTGCCAGCAGCTTGGATGGCCCACACTCTGGAAACACCATATATTTT.

This chain's CDR3 is CASSSGRLADNNEQFF. The CDR3, as DNA: TGTGCCAGCAGCTCCGGCAGACTAGCGGATAACAATGAGCAGTTCTTC. The chain is built from TRBV7-9 and TRBJ2-1, with 9 bases aligning to TRBD2. V was pared by 4 bases and J by 5 bases, with 9 bases of the junction left unmatched. Germline CDR1 and CDR2: SEHNR and FQNEAQ (reference sequence). The CDR3 has 16 residues.

V gene TRBV3-1 (or the pseudogene TRBV3-2) combines with J gene TRBJ2-5, with unresolved D. The CDR3 runs to 15 residues. Trimming removed 5 bases from V and 3 bases from J, with 16 bases in between. Looked up from germline, CDR1 is LGHDT and CDR2 is YNNKEL (reference sequence). The chain's CDR3 is CASSVLPEREETQYF. The DNA for the CDR3 is TGTGCCAGCAGCGTCTTGCCGGAGAGAGAAGAGACCCAGTACTTC.

The V and J genes are TRBV25-1 and TRBJ1-2, with D perhaps matching TRBD1 (6 bases). Germline V lookup: CDR1 MGHDK, CDR2 SYGVNS. V lost 4 bases and J lost 4, with 13 bases in between. CDR3 length: 14 residues. CDR3 in amino acids: CASSGEQGTYGYTF. CDR3 DNA sequence: TGTGCCAGCAGTGGAGAACAGGGTACCTATGGCTACACCTTC.

The chain carries TRBV27 and TRBJ2-7; 10 bases match TRBD2. The CDR3 spans 15 residues. V lost 7 bases, J lost 2 bases, and 8 bases stayed unmatched. Germline loops: CDR1 MNHEY, CDR2 SMNVEV (reference sequence). The CDR3 region is CASTTLAGVTYEQYF. CDR3 coding DNA: TGTGCCAGCACCACCCTAGCGGGAGTGACCTACGAGCAGTACTTC.